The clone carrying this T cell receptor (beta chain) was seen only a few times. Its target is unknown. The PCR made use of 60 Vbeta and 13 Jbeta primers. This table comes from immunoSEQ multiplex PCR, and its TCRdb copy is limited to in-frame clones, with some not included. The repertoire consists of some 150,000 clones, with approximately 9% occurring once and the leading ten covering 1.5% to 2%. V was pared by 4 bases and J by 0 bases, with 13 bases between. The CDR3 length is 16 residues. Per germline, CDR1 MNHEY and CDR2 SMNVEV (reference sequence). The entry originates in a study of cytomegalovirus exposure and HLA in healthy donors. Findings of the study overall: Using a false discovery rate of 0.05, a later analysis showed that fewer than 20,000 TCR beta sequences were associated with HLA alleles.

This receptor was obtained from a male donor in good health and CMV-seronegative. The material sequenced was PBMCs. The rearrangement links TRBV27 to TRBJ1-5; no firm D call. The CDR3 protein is CASSSLRAFSNQPQHF. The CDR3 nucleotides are TGTGCCAGCAGTTCCCTTCGAGCCTTTAGCAATCAGCCCCAGCATTTT.